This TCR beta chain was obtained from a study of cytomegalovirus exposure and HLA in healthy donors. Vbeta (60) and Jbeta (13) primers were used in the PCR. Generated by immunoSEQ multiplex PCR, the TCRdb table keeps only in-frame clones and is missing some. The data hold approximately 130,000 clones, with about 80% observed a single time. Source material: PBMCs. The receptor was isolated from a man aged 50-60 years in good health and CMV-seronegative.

The DNA for the CDR3 is TGTGCCAGCAGCTTTCAGCTAGCGGGCGAAAGGGAGCAGTTCTTC. Its protein is CASSFQLAGEREQFF. The chain couples TRBV11-2 to TRBJ2-1, with 8 bases fitting TRBD2. After removal of 3 bases from V and 10 bases from J, the junction contained 11 bases not matched to a gene. Germline V lookup: CDR1 SGHAT, CDR2 FQNNGV. The CDR3 consists of 15 residues.